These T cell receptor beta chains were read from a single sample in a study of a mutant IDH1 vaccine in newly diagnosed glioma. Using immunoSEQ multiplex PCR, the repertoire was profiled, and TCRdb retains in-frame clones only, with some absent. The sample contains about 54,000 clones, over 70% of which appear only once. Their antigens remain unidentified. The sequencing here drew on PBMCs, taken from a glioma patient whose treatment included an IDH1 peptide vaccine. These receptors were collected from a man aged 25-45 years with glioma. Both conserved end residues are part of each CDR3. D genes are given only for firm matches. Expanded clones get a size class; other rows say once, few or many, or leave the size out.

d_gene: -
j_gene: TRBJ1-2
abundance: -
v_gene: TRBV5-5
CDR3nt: TGTGCCAGCAGCCGTCAGCTCAATATAGCTAACTATGGCTACACCTTC
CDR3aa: CASSRQLNIANYGYTF

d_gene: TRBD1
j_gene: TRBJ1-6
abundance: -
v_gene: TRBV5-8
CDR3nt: TGTGCCAGCAGCTTCCAGGGGGTTTCACCCCTCCACTTT
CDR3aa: CASSFQGVSPLHF

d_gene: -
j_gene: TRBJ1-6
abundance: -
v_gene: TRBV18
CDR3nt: TGTGCCAGCTCACCAGAAACCAGGCGGAATTCACCCCTCCACTTT
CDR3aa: CASSPETRRNSPLHF

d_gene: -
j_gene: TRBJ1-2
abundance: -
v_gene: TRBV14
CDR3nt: TGTGCCAGCAGCCAAGAATACTACAGCCCCTATGGCTACACCTTC
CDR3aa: CASSQEYYSPYGYTF

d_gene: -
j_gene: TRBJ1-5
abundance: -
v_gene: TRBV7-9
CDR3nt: TGTGCCAGCAGCCCCGTGGGGTTTGGCAATCAGCCCCAGCATTTT
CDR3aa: CASSPVGFGNQPQHF

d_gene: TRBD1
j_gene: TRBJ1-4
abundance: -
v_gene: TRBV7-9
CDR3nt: TGTGCCAGCAGCTTAACGACAGCGGGACAGGGGGATGAAAAACTGTTTTTT
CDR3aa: CASSLTTAGQGDEKLFF

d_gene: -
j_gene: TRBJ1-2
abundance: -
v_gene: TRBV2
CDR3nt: TGTGCCAGCAGTGAAGCAAGGGTACCCGGCTACACCTTC
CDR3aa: CASSEARVPGYTF

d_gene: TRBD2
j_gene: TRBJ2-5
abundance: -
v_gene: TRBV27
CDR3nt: TGTGCCAGCAGTTTACGTCCAGCGGGGTCGGAGGGGACCCAGTACTTC
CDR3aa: CASSLRPAGSEGTQYF

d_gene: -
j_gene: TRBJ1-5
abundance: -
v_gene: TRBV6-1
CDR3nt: TGTGCCAGCAGTCTACACCATAGCAATCAGCCCCAGCATTTT
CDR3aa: CASSLHHSNQPQHF

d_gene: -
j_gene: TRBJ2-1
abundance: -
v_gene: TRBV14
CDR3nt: TGTGCCAGCAGCCAAGATCGGGGAGCCCTCCTCGGCAATGAGCAGTTCTTC
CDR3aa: CASSQDRGALLGNEQFF

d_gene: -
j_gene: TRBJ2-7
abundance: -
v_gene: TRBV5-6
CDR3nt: TGTGCCAGCGTTACCCAGGGGCACCACGAGCAGTGCTTC
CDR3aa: CASVTQGHHEQCF

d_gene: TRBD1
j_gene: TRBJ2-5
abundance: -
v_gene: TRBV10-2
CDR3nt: TGCGCCAGCCAAGGGGTAGGACAGGGGGGGACCCAGTACTTC
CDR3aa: CASQGVGQGGTQYF

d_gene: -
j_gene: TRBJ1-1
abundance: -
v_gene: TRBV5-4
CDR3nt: TGTGCCAGCAGCTTTAGATTATCAGGGTGGGCTGAAGCTTTCTTT
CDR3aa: CASSFRLSGWAEAFF

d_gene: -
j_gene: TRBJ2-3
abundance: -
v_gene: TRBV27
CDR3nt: TGTGCCAGCATCGGCTACGGGGCAGATACGCAGTATTTT
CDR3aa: CASIGYGADTQYF

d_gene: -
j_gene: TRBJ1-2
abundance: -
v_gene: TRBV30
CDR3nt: TGTGCCTGGAGTGTACAGACAGGAGACTTCCCCAGGGACTATGGCTACACCTTC
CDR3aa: CAWSVQTGDFPRDYGYTF

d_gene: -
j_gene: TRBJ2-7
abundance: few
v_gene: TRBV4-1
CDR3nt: TGCGCCAGCAGCCAAGTCGACCTTGTGAGTTATGACGAGCAGTACTTC
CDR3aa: CASSQVDLVSYDEQYF

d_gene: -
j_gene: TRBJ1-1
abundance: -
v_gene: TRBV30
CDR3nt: TGTGCCTGGAGTATGAACACTGAAGCTTTCTTT
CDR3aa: CAWSMNTEAFF

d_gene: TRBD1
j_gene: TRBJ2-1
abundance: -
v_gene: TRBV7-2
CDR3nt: TGTGCCAGCAGTCCAATAACCGGGACAGGGTCAAGCCGGCAGTTCTTC
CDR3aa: CASSPITGTGSSRQFF

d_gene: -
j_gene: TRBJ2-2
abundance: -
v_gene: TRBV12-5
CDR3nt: TGTGCTAGTGGTTTGGTTTGGGGATCGAACACCGGGGAGCTGTTTTTT
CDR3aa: CASGLVWGSNTGELFF

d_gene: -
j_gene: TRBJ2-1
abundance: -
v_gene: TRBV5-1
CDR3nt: TGCGCCAGCAGTAGTGGGGGGCGACAGCACAATGAGCAGTTCTTC
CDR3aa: CASSSGGRQHNEQFF

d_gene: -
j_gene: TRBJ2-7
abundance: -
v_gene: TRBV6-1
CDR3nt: TGTGCCAGCAGCCCGACCCGGACGGTGAACGAGCAGTACTTC
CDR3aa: CASSPTRTVNEQYF

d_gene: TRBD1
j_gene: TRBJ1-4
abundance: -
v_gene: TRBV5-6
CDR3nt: TGTGCCAGCAGCTTGGGAGAGGGGGCGGAAAAACTGTTTTTT
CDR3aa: CASSLGEGAEKLFF

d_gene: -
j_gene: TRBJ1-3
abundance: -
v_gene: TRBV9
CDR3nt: TGTGCCAGCAGCGGCGACAGCTACACTGGAAACACCATATATTTT
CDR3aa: CASSGDSYTGNTIYF

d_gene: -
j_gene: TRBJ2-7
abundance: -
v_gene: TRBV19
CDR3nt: TGTGCCAGTAGTATAGGTCTCGGTTCCTACGAGCAGTACTTC
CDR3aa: CASSIGLGSYEQYF

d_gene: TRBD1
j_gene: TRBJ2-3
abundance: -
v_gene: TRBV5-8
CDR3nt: TGTGCCAGCAGCACGGGACAGGGGGGTCGCACAGATACGCAGTATTTT
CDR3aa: CASSTGQGGRTDTQYF

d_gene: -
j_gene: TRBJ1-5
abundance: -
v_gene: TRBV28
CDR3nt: TGTGCCAGCAGTTTATACGCGGGGGGAACAGGTTTCAATCAGCCCCAGCATTTT
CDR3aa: CASSLYAGGTGFNQPQHF

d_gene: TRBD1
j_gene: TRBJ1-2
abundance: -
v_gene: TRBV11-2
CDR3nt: TGTGCCAGCACGCGGCTGGGACAGGGGTTCGGCTACACCTTC
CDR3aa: CASTRLGQGFGYTF

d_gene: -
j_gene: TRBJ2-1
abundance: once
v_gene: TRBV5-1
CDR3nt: TGCGCCAGCAGCTTAAGCGGTCGACTCGACGAGCAGTTCTTC
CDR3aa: CASSLSGRLDEQFF

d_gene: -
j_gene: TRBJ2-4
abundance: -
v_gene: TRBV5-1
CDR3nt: TGCGCCAGCAGCTTCGGACAGTCATCAGTAGCCAAAAACATTCAGTACTTC
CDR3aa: CASSFGQSSVAKNIQYF

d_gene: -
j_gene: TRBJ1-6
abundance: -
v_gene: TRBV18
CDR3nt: TGTGCCAGCTCACCGCTCCGGGGCCCTAAGAATTCACCCCTCCACTTT
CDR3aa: CASSPLRGPKNSPLHF

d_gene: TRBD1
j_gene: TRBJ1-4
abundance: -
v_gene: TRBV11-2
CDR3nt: TGTGCCAGCAGCTTAGGGGGACGGCTGACAGGGAAGGGTGAAAAACTGTTTTTT
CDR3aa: CASSLGGRLTGKGEKLFF

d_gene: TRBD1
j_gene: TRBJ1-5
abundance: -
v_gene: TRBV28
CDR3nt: TGTGCCAGCAAAACGGACAGGAATCAGCCCCAGCATTTT
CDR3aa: CASKTDRNQPQHF

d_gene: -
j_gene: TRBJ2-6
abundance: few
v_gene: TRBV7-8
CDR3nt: TGTGCCAGCAGCTTAGTGCGGCCCCAACCGTCTGGGGCCAACGTCCTGACTTTC
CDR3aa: CASSLVRPQPSGANVLTF

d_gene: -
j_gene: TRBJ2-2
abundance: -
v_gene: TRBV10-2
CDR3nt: TGCGCCAGCAGTGGACGGGCCGGGGAGCTGTTTTTT
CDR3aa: CASSGRAGELFF

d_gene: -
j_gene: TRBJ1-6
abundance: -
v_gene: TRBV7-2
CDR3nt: TGTGCCAGCAGCAAACGACAGAGCTCCTATAATTCACCCCTCCACTTT
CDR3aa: CASSKRQSSYNSPLHF

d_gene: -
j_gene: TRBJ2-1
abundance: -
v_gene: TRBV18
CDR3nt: TGTGCCAGCTCACCACCTGCCAGGGTTTCCTACAATGAGCAGTTCTTC
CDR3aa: CASSPPARVSYNEQFF

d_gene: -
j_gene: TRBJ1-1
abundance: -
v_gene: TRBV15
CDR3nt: TGTGCCACCAGCAGAGGAGAGGGAGAAGCTTTCTTT
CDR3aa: CATSRGEGEAFF

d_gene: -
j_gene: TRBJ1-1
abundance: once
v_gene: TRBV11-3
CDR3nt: TGTGCCAGCAGCTTAGGTGGGGGGTTGCAGAACACTGAAGCTTTCTTT
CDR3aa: CASSLGGGLQNTEAFF

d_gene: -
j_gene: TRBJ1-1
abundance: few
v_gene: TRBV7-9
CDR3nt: TGTGCCAGCCTGAGGGGAATGAACACTGAAGCTTTCTTT
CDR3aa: CASLRGMNTEAFF

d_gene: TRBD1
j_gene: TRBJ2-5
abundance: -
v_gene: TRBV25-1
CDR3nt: TGTGCCAGCAGTGCGGACAGGGGCGTAAGGGAGACCCAGTACTTC
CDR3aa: CASSADRGVRETQYF

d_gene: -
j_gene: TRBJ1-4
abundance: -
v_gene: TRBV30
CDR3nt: TGTGCCTGGAGTAAGACAGCCTCTAATGAAAAACTGTTTTTT
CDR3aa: CAWSKTASNEKLFF

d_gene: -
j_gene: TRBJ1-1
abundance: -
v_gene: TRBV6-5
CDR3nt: TGTGCCAGCAGTTACGGGACGGGAAGGAGTGGCACTGAAGCTTTCTTT
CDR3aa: CASSYGTGRSGTEAFF

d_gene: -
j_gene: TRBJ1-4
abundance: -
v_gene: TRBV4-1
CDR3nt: TGCGCCAGCAGCCAAGATCTCCCTGGGGGCGAAAAACTGTTTTTT
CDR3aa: CASSQDLPGGEKLFF

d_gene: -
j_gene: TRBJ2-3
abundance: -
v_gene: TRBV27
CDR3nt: TGTGCCAGCAGCACGGTCCTAAGGGCAGATACGCAGTATTTT
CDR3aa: CASSTVLRADTQYF

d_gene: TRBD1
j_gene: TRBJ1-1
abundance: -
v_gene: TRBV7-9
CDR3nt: TGTGCCAGCAGCTTAGGGACAGGGCTCCGCACTGAAGCTTTCTTT
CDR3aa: CASSLGTGLRTEAFF

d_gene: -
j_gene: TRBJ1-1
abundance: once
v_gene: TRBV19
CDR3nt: TGTGCCAGTAATTTCCGACCAGGGGCTAACACTGAAGCTTTCTTT
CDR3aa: CASNFRPGANTEAFF